The 5 T cell receptor beta chains listed next were all sequenced from one sample in a study of cytomegalovirus exposure and HLA in healthy donors. The primer mix had 60 Vbeta and 13 Jbeta primers. Profiled with immunoSEQ multiplex PCR; TCRdb holds only in-frame clones, not every one. The table shows tens of thousands of clones, with around 78% occurring only once. Sequenced: PBMCs. These receptors were obtained from a man between 45 and 60 years old in good health and CMV-seronegative.

The V gene is TRBV6-6, the J gene TRBJ1-5; D not resolved. Trimming left V 0 bases short and J 2 bases short, with 11 bases between. The CDR3 has 16 amino acids. The V gene's germline CDR1 is MNHNY and CDR2 SVGAGI (reference sequence). CDR3 amino acids: CASSYSLGSGNQPQHF. In DNA form, the CDR3 reads TGTGCCAGCAGTTACTCGCTAGGCTCTGGCAATCAGCCCCAGCATTTT.

The table lists this clone with a count of one. The V call is TRBV6-1, the J call TRBJ1-5; 7 bases map to TRBD1. The junction had 10 bases not matched to a gene; V was cut back by 10 bases and J by 1 base. Germline-derived CDR1 and CDR2 are MNHNS and SASEGT. CDR3 size: 15 residues. The CDR3 bases are TGTGCCACAAACAGGGGACGAACAAGCAATCAGCCCCAGCATTTT. This translates into CATNRGRTSNQPQHF.

The chain couples TRBV27 to TRBJ2-7, with 12 bases aligning to TRBD2. The junction had 5 bases not matched to a gene; V was cut back by 1 base and J by 4 bases. The germline CDR1 and CDR2 sequences are MNHEY and SMNVEV (reference sequence). CDR3 length: 16 residues. The CDR3 nucleotides read TGTGCCAGCAGTTTATTGACTAGCGGGAGTCTGTACGAGCAGTACTTC. Its translation: CASSLLTSGSLYEQYF.

This clone was detected a few times. V is TRBV4-2 and J is TRBJ2-5; 7 bases are shared with TRBD1. The CDR3 runs to 16 residues. J gave up 1 base and V 4 bases, and 9 bases lay outside the gene matches. The germline CDR1 and CDR2 sequences are LGHNA and YNFKEQ. CDR3: CASSPQGETGQETQYF. CDR3 in DNA: TGTGCCAGCAGCCCCCAGGGGGAGACGGGCCAAGAGACCCAGTACTTC.

V and J are TRBV6-5 and TRBJ2-7; TRBD2 agrees at 9 bases. This CDR3 contains 14 residues. Germline V gene sequence: CDR1 MNHEY, CDR2 SVGAGI. The trim removed 8 bases at V and 2 bases at J, leaving 7 bases unmatched. Here the CDR3 DNA reads TGTGCCAGCTGGAGACTAGCGGTCCCCTACGAGCAGTACTTC. Encoded protein: CASWRLAVPYEQYF.